The 9 T cell receptor beta chains listed next were all sequenced from one sample in a study of beta chain features in type 1 diabetes. Overall study findings and caveats: TCRB CDR3 length was moderately but significantly reduced in all four CD4+ subsets of Type 1 diabetes patients.

No antigen has been assigned to these receptors. The entirety of the isolated RNA underwent reverse transcription, so expressed TCRB transcripts were sequenced. Sequenced by immunoSEQ multiplex PCR; TCRdb stores in-frame clones only, minus some. The sample yields 150,000 to 200,000 clones, around 9% seen once. Material for sequencing was central memory CD4+ T cells from blood. Source of these receptors: a woman between 25 and 40 years old with type 1 diabetes.

This clone was observed once. V usage is TRBV11-1 and J usage is TRBJ1-5; D gene uncertain. Between the trimmed V and J ends, which lost 5 bases and 7 bases, there was a span of 12 bases. The CDR3 has 13 amino acids. Germline V lookup: CDR1 SGHAT, CDR2 FQDESV (reference sequence). In nucleotides, the CDR3 is TGTGCCAGCAGCCTGGTTTCGGGGCAGCCCCAGCATTTT. It yields the protein CASSLVSGQPQHF. Complete variable domain (other parts from reference TRBV11-1 and TRBJ1-5): EAEVAQSPRYKITEKSQAVAFWCDPISGHATLYWYRQILGQGPELLVQFQDESVVDDSQLPKDRFSAERLKGVDSTLKIQPAELGDSAMYLCASSLVSGQPQHFGDGTRLSIL.

The chain has TRBV11-1 and TRBJ2-5, with D unclear. Trimming removed 6 bases from V and 4 bases from J, with 12 bases in between. The CDR3 spans 13 residues. Germline CDR1 reads SGHAT; CDR2 reads FQDESV (reference sequence). The CDR3 DNA reads as TGTGCCAGCAGTCCCCGACGGAGAGAGACCCAGTACTTC. This codes for CASSPRRRETQYF.

This clone was observed a handful of times. V usage is TRBV21-1 and J usage is TRBJ2-7; the table names TRBD2, a call not compared with the DNA. TRBV21-1 is designated a pseudogene. The CDR3 contains 16 residues. The CDR3 loop is CASSKLGLAGCYEQYF. The CDR3 DNA reads TGTGCCAGCAGCAAACTGGGACTAGCGGGTTGCTACGAGCAGTACTTC.

This clone came up a few times. One junction end does not reproduce the germline sequence, and a read error may be involved. The chain recombines TRBV7-2 with TRBJ2-7; D possibly corresponds to TRBD2 (5 bases). The CDR3 has 13 amino acids. The germline V gene has CDR1 SGHTA and CDR2 FQGNSA. The CDR3 reads CASSPDSPHEQYF. The CDR3 region has the DNA TGCGCCAGCAGCCCGGACTCCCCACACGAGCAGTACTTC.

This chain connects TRBV5-4 to TRBJ2-3; maybe TRBD2 (6 bases). CDR3 length: 13 residues. Deletions cut 4 bases from V and 0 bases from J, with 6 bases between. Germline CDR1 and CDR2: SGHNT and YYREEE (reference sequence). The chain's CDR3 is CASSGTSTDTQYF. The CDR3 DNA follows: TGTGCCAGCAGCGGGACTAGCACAGATACGCAGTATTTT.

The V gene is TRBV11-2, the J gene TRBJ2-3, with a weak D call TRBD2 (6 bases). V was trimmed by 6 bases and J by 5 bases, leaving 9 bases between them. The CDR3 is 12 residues long. Per germline, CDR1 SGHAT and CDR2 FQNNGV. The CDR3, as DNA: TGTGCCAGCAGGGAGGGAGGAGATACGCAGTATTTT. Translation: CASREGGDTQYF. Supplemented by reference TRBV11-2 and TRBJ2-3, the full variable domain reads EAGVAQSPRYKIIEKRQSVAFWCNPISGHATLYWYQQILGQGPKLLIQFQNNGVVDDSQLPKDRFSAERLKGVDSTLKIQPAKLEDSAVYLCASREGGDTQYFGPGTRLTVL.

Only a few counts were recorded for this clone. The CDR3 region has the DNA TGTGCCAGCAGCCAAGAATACTCCAATGAGCAGTTCTTC. It yields the protein CASSQEYSNEQFF. The chain combines TRBV4-2 with TRBJ2-1; D is ambiguous. The CDR3 has 13 amino acids. The V gene lost 0 bases and the J gene lost 6 bases, with 6 bases spanning the gap. Germline-derived CDR1 and CDR2 are LGHNA and YNFKEQ.

This clone was found a few times. The gene calls are TRBV29-1 and TRBJ2-7; the match to TRBD2 covers 8 bases. With 1 base clipped from V and 2 bases from J, the junction kept 7 bases outside the gene matches. The CDR3 spans 15 residues. Germline CDR1 and CDR2: SQVTM and ANQGSEA. CDR3 region: CSVEALGGLAYEQYF. As DNA, the CDR3 is TGCAGCGTTGAAGCGCTTGGGGGACTAGCCTACGAGCAGTACTTC.

This rearrangement joins TRBV5-1 to TRBJ2-3, with D maybe TRBD1 (5 bases). V lost 3 bases and J lost 1, with 12 bases in between. The germline CDR1 and CDR2 sequences are SGHRS and YFSETQ. This CDR3 contains 15 residues. The CDR3 is CASSSQGEGTDTQYF. The CDR3 DNA reads as TGCGCCAGCAGCTCTCAGGGTGAGGGCACAGATACGCAGTATTTT.